This TCR beta chain was retrieved from a study of blood T cell repertoires in COVID-19. Across the whole study: The origin of the acute and convalescent COVID-19 samples was the United States, Italy and Spain. PBMCs, B-cell-depleted T cells, or T cells were the source of the cDNA or gDNA that made up the material.

CDR1 is LNHDA and CDR2 is SQIVND in the germline V gene (reference sequence). This CDR3 comprises 18 residues. The junction had 12 bases not matched to a gene; V was cut back by 6 bases and J by 0 bases. Source study methods: Amplification of reference gene primers provided the estimated nucleated cell counts. Here immunoSEQ multiplex PCR was the method, and the copy in TCRdb shows in-frame clones only, minus some. V and J calls and clone size are copied from that table; D and trimming were computed from the DNA. The sample carries just under 40,000 clones, 75% to 90% recorded once. The rearrangement uses TRBV19 and TRBJ1-5; 9 bases line up with TRBD1. The sequencing sample was made of peripheral blood. The receptor was isolated from a man aged 45-60 years with active or convalescent COVID-19. As DNA, the CDR3 is TGTGCCAGTAGCACTCAACAGGGGGCGGGGTATAGCAATCAGCCCCAGCATTTT. It translates to CASSTQQGAGYSNQPQHF.